These 9 T cell receptor beta chains originate from one sample sequenced in a study of vaccination effects on CD4 cells after COVID-19. Viral peptide pool expansion of antigen-specific CD4+ T cells preceded sequencing in the ViraFEST assay. Culture lasted about 10 days before CD4+ T cell isolation. Participants got two doses of BNT162b2 or mRNA-1273 vaccine. Clones were sequenced by immunoSEQ multiplex PCR, and TCRdb holds only the in-frame ones, with some missing. The sample holds tens of thousands of clones, under 80% seen once. These TCRs' antigens remain unknown. The sequenced sample was CD4+ T cells from PBMCs cultured with HCoV-OC43 spike peptides, obtained after COVID-19 vaccination. Noted subset: HCoV-OC43 spike overlapping peptide pool stimulation. The source is a human donor who received a COVID-19 vaccine.

J is TRBJ2-1 and V is TRBV5-4, with TRBD1 matching 8 bases. The CDR3 covers 14 residues. Losses at the gene ends were 4 bases for V and 9 bases for J; bases not matched to a gene: 9. CDR1 and CDR2 from the germline V gene are SGHNT and YYREEE (reference sequence). The CDR3 DNA follows: TGTGCCAGCAGCACGGGACAGGAGGGAAGTGAGCAGTTCTTC. It codes for CASSTGQEGSEQFF. Full variable domain (rest looked up from reference TRBV5-4 and TRBJ2-1): ETGVTQSPTHLIKTRGQQVTLRCSSQSGHNTVSWYQQALGQGPQFIFQYYREEENGRGNFPPRFSGLQFPNYSSELNVNALELDDSALYLCASSTGQEGSEQFFGPGTRLTVL.

The rearrangement joins TRBV7-3 to TRBJ2-1, with 10 bases lining up with TRBD2. The CDR3 covers 19 residues. CDR1 and CDR2 from the germline V gene are SGHTA and FQGTGA. The V gene end was trimmed by 0 bases and the J gene end by 4 bases; junction bases not matched to a gene: 12. The CDR3 nucleotides are TGTGCCAGCAGCTTAACGGGTTCTAGCGGGGGCTTCTCTTACAATGAGCAGTTCTTC. It encodes CASSLTGSSGGFSYNEQFF.

The chain has TRBV3-1 (or the pseudogene TRBV3-2) and TRBJ2-5; 14 nucleotides agree with TRBD2. The CDR3 has 20 amino acids. Losses at the gene ends were 4 bases for V and 4 bases for J; bases not matched to a gene: 17. Germline CDR1 is LGHDT and CDR2 is YNNKEL (reference sequence). In DNA form, the CDR3 reads TGTGCCAGCAGCCGAAGGGGGGCCGGGACTAGCGGGGGCCCGGCAGAGACCCAGTACTTC. It codes for CASSRRGAGTSGGPAETQYF.

This clone was found once. This chain links TRBV5-4 with TRBJ2-3, with TRBD2 as a possible D gene (6 bases). V was shortened by 4 bases and J by 4 bases, with 16 bases between the two germline ends. Germline V gives CDR1 SGHNT, CDR2 YYREEE (reference sequence). The CDR3 sequence is 15 residues long. The CDR3 DNA sequence: TGTGCCAGCAGCAGCCTACTAGCTGGTCCAGATACGCAGTATTTT. Its translation is CASSSLLAGPDTQYF.

This clone occurred once. This rearrangement joins TRBV7-8 to TRBJ1-6, with TRBD1 identical over 7 bases. Germline V lookup: CDR1 SGHVS, CDR2 FQNEAQ. CDR3 length: 14 amino acids. The ends lost 8 bases at V and 8 bases at J; junction bases unmatched: 9. The CDR3: CASAPGGGHSPLHF. Written as DNA, the CDR3 is TGTGCCAGCGCCCCAGGGGGGGGGCATTCACCCCTCCACTTT.

The rearrangement links TRBV2 to TRBJ2-7; 8 bases are shared with TRBD1. The CDR3 loop spans 13 amino acids. The V gene's germline CDR1 is SNHLY and CDR2 FYNNEI. V lost 6 bases, J lost 9 bases, and 10 bases stayed unmatched. The CDR3 protein is CASSPGTGVRQYV. CDR3 coding DNA: TGTGCCAGCAGCCCCGGGACAGGTGTGCGGCAGTACGTC.

This clone was seen only a few times. The gene calls are TRBV5-1 and TRBJ1-1; D remains ambiguous. The V gene lost 0 bases and the J gene lost 3 bases, with 12 bases spanning the gap. The CDR3 totals 15 residues. The germline V gene has CDR1 SGHRS and CDR2 YFSETQ. The CDR3 nucleotides are TGCGCCAGCAGCTTGGTCGGGGATTCTGACACTGAAGCTTTCTTT. It encodes CASSLVGDSDTEAFF.

Written as DNA, the CDR3 is TGTGCCAGCAGTTACTACAGGGTGAGGGGAGAGACCCAGTACTTC. This codes for CASSYYRVRGETQYF. The genes are TRBV6-5 and TRBJ2-5; tentatively, D is TRBD1 (6 bases). CDR3 size: 15 residues. Germline CDR1 and CDR2: MNHEY and SVGAGI. V was trimmed by 1 base and J by 4 bases, leaving 13 bases between them.

This chain links TRBV5-1 with TRBJ1-3; D uncertain. V dropped 1 base and J dropped 3 bases, with 5 bases sitting between them. The germline V gene has CDR1 SGHRS and CDR2 YFSETQ. The CDR3 is made up of 13 amino acids. The CDR3 region is CASSLIGGNTIYF. CDR3 DNA: TGCGCCAGCAGCTTGATCGGTGGAAACACCATATATTTT.